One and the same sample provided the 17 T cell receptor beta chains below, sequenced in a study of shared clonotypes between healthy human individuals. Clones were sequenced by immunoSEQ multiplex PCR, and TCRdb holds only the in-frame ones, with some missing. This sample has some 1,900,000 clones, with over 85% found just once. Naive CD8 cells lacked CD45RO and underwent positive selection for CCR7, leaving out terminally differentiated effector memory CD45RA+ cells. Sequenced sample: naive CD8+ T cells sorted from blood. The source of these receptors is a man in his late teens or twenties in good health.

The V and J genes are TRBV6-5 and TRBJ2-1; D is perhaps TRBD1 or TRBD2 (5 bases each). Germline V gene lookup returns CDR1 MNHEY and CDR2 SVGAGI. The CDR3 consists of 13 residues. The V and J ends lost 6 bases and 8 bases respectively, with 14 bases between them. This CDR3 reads CASRPGTPDEQFF. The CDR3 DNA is TGTGCCAGCAGACCAGGGACCCCCGATGAGCAGTTCTTC.

CDR3: CASSESWGQGTGELFF. The CDR3 bases are TGTGCCAGCAGTGAAAGTTGGGGACAGGGCACCGGGGAGCTGTTTTTT. V is TRBV25-1 and J is TRBJ2-2, with 9 bases that match TRBD1. Trimming cost V 2 bases and J 4 bases; bases outside gene matches: 5. The CDR3 contains 16 residues. CDR1 is MGHDK, CDR2 SYGVNS, per germline.

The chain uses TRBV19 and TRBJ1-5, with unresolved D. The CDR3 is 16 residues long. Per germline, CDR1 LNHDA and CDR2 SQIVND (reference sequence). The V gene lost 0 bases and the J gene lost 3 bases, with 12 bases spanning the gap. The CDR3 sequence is CASSIEGYSINQPQHF. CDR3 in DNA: TGTGCCAGTAGTATAGAAGGGTATTCCATCAATCAGCCCCAGCATTTT. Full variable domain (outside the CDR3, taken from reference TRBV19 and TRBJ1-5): DGGITQSPKYLFRKEGQNVTLSCEQNLNHDAMYWYRQDPGQGLRLIYYSQIVNDFQKGDIAEGYSVSREKKESFPLTVTSAQKNPTAFYLCASSIEGYSINQPQHFGDGTRLSIL.

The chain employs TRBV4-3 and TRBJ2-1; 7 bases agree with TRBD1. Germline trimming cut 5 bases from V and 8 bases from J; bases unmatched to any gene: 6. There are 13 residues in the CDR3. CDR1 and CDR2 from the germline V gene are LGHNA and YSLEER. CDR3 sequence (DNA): TGCGCCAGCAGCGTCCGACAGGGTCATGAGCAGTTCTTC. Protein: CASSVRQGHEQFF.

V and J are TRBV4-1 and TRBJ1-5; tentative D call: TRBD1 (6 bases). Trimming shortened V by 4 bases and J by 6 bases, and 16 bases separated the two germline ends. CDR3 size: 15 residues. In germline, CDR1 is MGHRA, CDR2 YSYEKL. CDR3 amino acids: CASSPLTGLGQPQHF. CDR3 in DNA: TGCGCCAGCAGCCCCCTGACAGGACTAGGTCAGCCCCAGCATTTT.

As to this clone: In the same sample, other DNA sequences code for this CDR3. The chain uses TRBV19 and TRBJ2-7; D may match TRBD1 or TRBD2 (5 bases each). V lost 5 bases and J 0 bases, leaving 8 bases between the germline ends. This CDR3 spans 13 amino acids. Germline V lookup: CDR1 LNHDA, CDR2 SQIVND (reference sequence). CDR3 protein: CASSWGSSYEQYF. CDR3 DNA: TGTGCCAGTAGTTGGGGGAGCTCCTACGAGCAGTACTTC.

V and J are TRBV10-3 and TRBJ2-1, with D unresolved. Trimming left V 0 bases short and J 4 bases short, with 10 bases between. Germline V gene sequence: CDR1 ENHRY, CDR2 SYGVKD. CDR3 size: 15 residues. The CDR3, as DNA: TGTGCCATCAGTGAGTCTGGGGTCGGGTACAATGAGCAGTTCTTC. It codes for CAISESGVGYNEQFF.

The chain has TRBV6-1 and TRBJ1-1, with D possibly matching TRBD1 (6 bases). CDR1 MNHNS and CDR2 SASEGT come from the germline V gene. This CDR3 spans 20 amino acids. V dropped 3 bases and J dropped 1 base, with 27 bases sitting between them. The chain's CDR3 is CASSESRYGTPDLENTEAFF. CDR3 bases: TGTGCCAGCAGTGAGAGCCGCTATGGGACACCCGACTTAGAGAACACTGAAGCTTTCTTT.

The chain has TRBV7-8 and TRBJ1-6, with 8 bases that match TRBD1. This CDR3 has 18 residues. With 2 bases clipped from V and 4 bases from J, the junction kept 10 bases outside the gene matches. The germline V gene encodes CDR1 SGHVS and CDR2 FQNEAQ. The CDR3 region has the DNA TGTGCCAGCAGCTTAACTTCAACAGGGGGGTCTTATAATTCACCCCTCCACTTT. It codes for CASSLTSTGGSYNSPLHF.

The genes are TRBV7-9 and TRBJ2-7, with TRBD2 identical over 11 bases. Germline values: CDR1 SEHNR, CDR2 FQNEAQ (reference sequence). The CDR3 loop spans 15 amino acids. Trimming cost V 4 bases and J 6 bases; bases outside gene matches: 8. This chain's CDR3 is CASSWETSGDPEQYF. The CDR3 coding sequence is TGTGCCAGCAGCTGGGAGACTAGCGGGGACCCCGAGCAGTACTTC.

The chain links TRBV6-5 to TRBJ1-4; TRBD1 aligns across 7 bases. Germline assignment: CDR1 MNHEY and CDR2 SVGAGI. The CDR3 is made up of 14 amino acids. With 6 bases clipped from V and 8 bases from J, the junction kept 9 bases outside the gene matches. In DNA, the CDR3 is TGTGCCAGCAGGTTGTGGGACAGTGAAGAAAAACTGTTTTTT. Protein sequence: CASRLWDSEEKLFF.

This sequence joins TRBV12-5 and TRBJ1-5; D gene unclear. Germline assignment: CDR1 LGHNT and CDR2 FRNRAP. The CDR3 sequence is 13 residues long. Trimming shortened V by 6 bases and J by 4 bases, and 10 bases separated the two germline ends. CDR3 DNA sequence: TGTGCTAGTGGCGGACGGTCTAATCAGCCCCAGCATTTT. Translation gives CASGGRSNQPQHF.

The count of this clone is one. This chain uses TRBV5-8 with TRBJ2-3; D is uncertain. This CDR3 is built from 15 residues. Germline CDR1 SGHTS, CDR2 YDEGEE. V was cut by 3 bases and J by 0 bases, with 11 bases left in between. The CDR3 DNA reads TGTGCCAGCAGCTCAGCCTCCTCTAGCACAGATACGCAGTATTTT. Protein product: CASSSASSSTDTQYF.

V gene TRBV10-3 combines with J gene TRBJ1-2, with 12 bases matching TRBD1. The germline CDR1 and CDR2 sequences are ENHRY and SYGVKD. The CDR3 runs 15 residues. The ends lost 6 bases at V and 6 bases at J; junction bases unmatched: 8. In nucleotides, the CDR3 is TGTGCCATCAGCTACCCCGGGACAGGGGGCGATGGCTACACCTTC. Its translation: CAISYPGTGGDGYTF.

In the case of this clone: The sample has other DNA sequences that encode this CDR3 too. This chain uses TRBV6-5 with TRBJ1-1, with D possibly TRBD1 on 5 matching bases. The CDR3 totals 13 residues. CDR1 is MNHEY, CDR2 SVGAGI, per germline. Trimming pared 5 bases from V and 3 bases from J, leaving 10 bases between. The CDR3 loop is CASSLQGHTEAFF. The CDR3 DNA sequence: TGTGCCAGCAGTCTTCAGGGTCACACTGAAGCTTTCTTT.

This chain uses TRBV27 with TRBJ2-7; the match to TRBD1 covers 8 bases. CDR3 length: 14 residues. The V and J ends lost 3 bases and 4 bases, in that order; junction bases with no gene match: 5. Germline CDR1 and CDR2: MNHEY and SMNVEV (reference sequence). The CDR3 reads CASSFRDRGYEQYF. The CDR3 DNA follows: TGTGCCAGCAGTTTTAGAGACAGGGGTTACGAGCAGTACTTC.

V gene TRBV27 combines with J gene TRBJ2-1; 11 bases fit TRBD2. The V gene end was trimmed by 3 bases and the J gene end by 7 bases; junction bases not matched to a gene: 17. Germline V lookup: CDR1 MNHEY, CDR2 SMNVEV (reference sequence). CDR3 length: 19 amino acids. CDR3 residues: CASSFLAGGPEGGSNEQFF. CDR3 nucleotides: TGTGCCAGCAGTTTCTTAGCGGGGGGGCCAGAGGGTGGGTCGAATGAGCAGTTCTTC.